The 5 T cell receptor delta chains in this list originate from one sample, sequenced in a study of γδ T cells in repeated Plasmodium falciparum infection (dated by TCRdb to the early 2020s). Vgamma9/Vdelta2+ and Vdelta2-negative gammadelta T cell populations were flow-sorted from peripheral blood mononuclear cells for bulk TCR repertoire analysis. The library was produced with multiplex PCR. Sequencing used an Illumina MiSeq. The public reads were reprocessed by TCRdb using CATT, and rows of matching DNA were later combined. The sample has 75,000 to 95,000 delta-chain clones on record, 0.75% to 1% of them singletons. The top ten clonotypes cover approximately 10% of the sample. The sample was gamma-delta T cells from blood. All receptors come from a pool of human donors (malaria-infected and uninfected, not separated).

This clone was detected many times. The chain is built from TRDV1 and TRDJ1, with 8 bases identical to TRDD2. CDR3 length: 28 amino acids. Germline CDR1 and CDR2: TSWWSYY and QGS. V trimming: 3 bases; J trimming: 0 bases; junction bases outside the gene matches: 42. In DNA, the CDR3 is TGTGCTCTTGGGGAGAAGGCCTTCCTAAAGTGGGGAGCACCCTTTTACAAGGACCCTCTTATTTACACCGATAAACTCATCTTT. Its protein is CALGEKAFLKWGAPFYKDPLIYTDKLIF.

As to this clone: This DNA translates differently at residue 9 from the TCRdb protein, which is that of a much larger clone; a read error is likely, and the protein shown is the DNA's own translation. This chain links TRDV2 with TRDJ1, with D possibly TRDD3 on 6 matching bases. TCRdb does not report a J gene; here it was assigned by matching the DNA to germline references. The ends were cut back, 1 base at V and 0 bases at J, with 20 bases in the middle. There are 18 residues in the CDR3. CDR1 and CDR2 from the germline V gene are GEAIGNYY and EKD. The CDR3 nucleotides are TGTGCCTGTGACACTTTGGAAGGACAGGGGGACGACACCGATAAACTCATCTTT. Its protein product is CACDTLEGQGDDTDKLIF.

This clone was seen only a few times. The protein given by TCRdb reflects a much larger clone and differs at residue 7 from this DNA's translation, likely from a read error; the protein shown is the DNA's translation. The chain combines TRDV1 with TRDJ1; TRDD3 matches at 12 bases. TCRdb carries no J gene annotation; the J gene was assigned here by matching the DNA with germline. The V and J ends lost 0 bases and 1 base, in that order; junction bases with no gene match: 30. The CDR3 runs to 26 residues. Germline V lookup: CDR1 TSWWSYY, CDR2 QGS. CDR3 in DNA: TGTGCTCTTGGGGAACTCCGTACCTTCCTACAGACCCCGTACTGGGGGATACAGTCTTGCACCGATAAACTCATCTTT. It codes for CALGELRTFLQTPYWGIQSCTDKLIF.

With regard to this clone: For this DNA, TCRdb reports the protein of a much larger clone, which diverges at residue 6, most likely from a read error; the protein presented here is translated directly from the DNA. The V call is TRDV1, the J call TRDJ1; D is ambiguous. Germline lookup yields CDR1 TSWWSYY and CDR2 QGS. Trimming pared 8 bases from V and 3 bases from J, leaving 7 bases between. There are 11 residues in the CDR3. The CDR3 sequence: CALTDADKLIF. The CDR3 DNA reads as TGTGCTCTTACGGATGCCGATAAACTCATCTTT.

This clone was counted only a few times. The protein given by TCRdb reflects a much larger clone and differs at residue 8 from this DNA's translation, likely from a read error; the protein shown is the DNA's translation. The rearrangement uses TRDV2 and TRDJ1; 10 bases line up with TRDD3. Trimming took 7 bases from V and 3 from J; bases not matched to a gene: 22. This CDR3 has 19 residues. CDR1 and CDR2 (germline): GEAIGNYY, EKD. The CDR3 loop reads CACDEVMMLGDKGADKLIF. The CDR3 region has the DNA TGTGCCTGCGACGAGGTGATGATGCTGGGGGATAAGGGTGCCGATAAACTCATCTTT.